The 6 T cell receptor beta chains in this list originate from one sample, sequenced in a study of CD8+ T cells in alopecia areata. It was cDNA, reverse transcribed from extracted RNA, that served as the sequencing template. Profiling relied on immunoSEQ multiplex PCR, and the TCRdb table lists in-frame clones only, not all of them. Of 120,000 to 150,000 clones listed, approximately 65% are singletons. Sample: CD8+ T cells sorted from blood. The receptors shown here come from a human donor in good health.

A remark on this clone: The junction departs from the called germline gene at one end, perhaps through a read error. The chain recombines TRBV25-1 with TRBJ2-2; the D is unclear. The germline V gene encodes CDR1 MGHDK and CDR2 SYGVNS. The CDR3 is 14 residues long. This chain's CDR3 is CVSSARLNTGELFF. Here the CDR3 DNA reads TGTGTCAGCAGTGCTCGACTGAACACCGGGGAGCTGTTTTTT.

On this clone itself: Other DNA sequences in this specimen translate into the identical CDR3. The chain recombines TRBV11-2 with TRBJ2-1; maybe TRBD2 (7 bases). Germline CDR1 is SGHAT and CDR2 is FQNNGV. The CDR3 loop spans 13 amino acids. The V and J ends lost 3 bases and 8 bases respectively, with 11 bases between them. The CDR3 sequence: CASSLGGGYEQFF. As DNA, the CDR3 is TGTGCCAGCAGCTTGGGAGGGGGTTATGAGCAGTTCTTC.

This clone turned up a few times. Other DNA sequences from this sample encode an identical CDR3 as well. The rearrangement links TRBV29-1 to TRBJ1-1; D unresolved. Germline V gene data show CDR1 as SQVTM and CDR2 as ANQGSEA. V gave up 4 bases and J gave up 8 bases, with 5 bases separating them. This CDR3 region has 9 residues. The CDR3 reads CSVGTEAFF. The CDR3, as DNA: TGCAGCGTTGGAACAGAAGCTTTCTTT.

This clone was seen just once. This sequence joins TRBV5-4 and TRBJ2-7; D is uncertain. The germline V gene has CDR1 SGHNT and CDR2 YYREEE (reference sequence). The CDR3 is made up of 14 amino acids. V was clipped by 3 bases and J by 0 bases, with 10 bases between them. The CDR3 DNA is TGTGCCAGCAGCTCGAACGGGCGCTCCTACGAGCAGTACTTC. It specifies CASSSNGRSYEQYF.

This clone rates as medium-sized. The rearrangement joins TRBV6-5 to TRBJ2-1, with a weak D call TRBD1 (7 bases). The CDR3 runs 15 residues. V lost 8 bases and J lost 3, with 17 bases in between. CDR1 and CDR2 (germline): MNHEY, SVGAGI. The CDR3 sequence is CASRSGGGLYNEQFF. CDR3 sequence (DNA): TGTGCCAGCCGATCTGGAGGGGGCCTCTACAATGAGCAGTTCTTC.

The chain employs TRBV11-2 and TRBJ1-1, with a possible D match to TRBD1 (6 bases). Per germline, CDR1 SGHAT and CDR2 FQNNGV. V lost 7 bases and J 5 bases, leaving 17 bases between the germline ends. This CDR3 contains 14 residues. The CDR3 is CASNLGGGWTEAFF. The CDR3 nucleotides are TGTGCCAGCAACCTTGGGGGGGGCTGGACTGAAGCTTTCTTT.